This T cell receptor (beta chain) derives from a study of blood T cell repertoires in COVID-19. Overall study context: Samples of COVID-19 (acute and convalescent) were obtained from the United States, Italy and Spain. PBMCs, B-cell-depleted T cells, or T cells provided the cDNA or gDNA that made up the material.

Original processing methods: The authors estimated nucleated cell counts from reference gene primer amplification. This table comes from immunoSEQ multiplex PCR, and its TCRdb copy is limited to in-frame clones, with some not included. Clone size and V and J calls were adopted from that table, with D and trimming inferred from the DNA. The sample lists around 280,000 clones, about 87% occurring once. The CDR3 is made up of 14 amino acids. V trimming: 6 bases; J trimming: 4 bases; junction bases outside the gene matches: 8. From germline, CDR1 is GTSNPN and CDR2 SVGIG (reference sequence). The V and J genes are TRBV30 and TRBJ2-1; 8 bases map to TRBD1. The sequencing sample was made of peripheral blood. The clonotype was recovered from a man between 70 and 80 years old with acute or convalescent COVID-19. Here the CDR3 reads CACPTGGGYNEQFF. The CDR3 DNA reads TGTGCCTGCCCAACAGGGGGTGGGTACAATGAGCAGTTCTTC.